Listed below are T cell receptor beta chains from one sample, sequenced in a study of identical twins. TCRdb reprocessed the 5' RACE reads via MiXCR and lists one record per CDR3 protein. The sample lists roughly 490,000 distinct CDR3 sequences; around 15% were seen once. The data were also submitted as part of a second study, on yellow fever vaccine responses in identical twins.

Sequencing was performed on CD4+ T cells sorted from blood. These receptors were taken from a woman aged 18-29 years in good health. CDR3s include the opening cysteine and the closing phenylalanine or tryptophan. The order of the fields is J gene, D gene, clone size, V gene, CDR3 DNA, CDR3 protein. D genes are given only for firm matches. A clone size is listed for some rows: how often the clone was seen (once, few, many), or a class if it is expanded.

J gene: TRBJ2-1
D gene: TRBD1
clone size: .
V gene: TRBV29-1
CDR3 DNA: TGCAGCGTTGGGGGGGACAGGACTTACAATGAGCAGTTCTTC
CDR3 protein: CSVGGDRTYNEQFF

J gene: TRBJ2-3
D gene: .
clone size: .
V gene: TRBV7-9
CDR3 DNA: TGTGCCAGCAGCTCCGGGGGCGCTACCGGGACAGATACGCAGTATTTT
CDR3 protein: CASSSGGATGTDTQYF

J gene: TRBJ2-2
D gene: TRBD2
clone size: .
V gene: TRBV28
CDR3 DNA: TGTGCCAGCAGTGTTCGGACTAGCGGGAGGCACCGGGAGCTGTTTTTT
CDR3 protein: CASSVRTSGRHRELFF

J gene: TRBJ2-7
D gene: .
clone size: .
V gene: TRBV2
CDR3 DNA: TGTGCCAGCACACGGAGCCGGCTCGAGCAGTACTTC
CDR3 protein: CASTRSRLEQYF

J gene: TRBJ1-6
D gene: TRBD1
clone size: many
V gene: TRBV7-8
CDR3 DNA: TGTGCCAGCAGCAGGGACAGGGAGGGTAATTCACCCCTCCACTTT
CDR3 protein: CASSRDREGNSPLHF

J gene: TRBJ2-1
D gene: TRBD2
clone size: .
V gene: TRBV20-1
CDR3 DNA: TGCAGTGCTAGATCTATCCTAGCGGACCGTAGCTCCTACAATGAGCAGTTCTTC
CDR3 protein: CSARSILADRSSYNEQFF

J gene: TRBJ1-1
D gene: TRBD1
clone size: few
V gene: TRBV3-1
CDR3 DNA: TGTGCCAGCAGCCAACCTACCGGGACAGGGCGAACGAAGGAAGCTTTCTTT
CDR3 protein: CASSQPTGTGRTKEAFF

J gene: TRBJ2-6
D gene: .
clone size: few
V gene: TRBV20-1
CDR3 DNA: TGCAGTGCTAGAGATAACCCCCCTGGGGCCAACGTCCTGACTTTC
CDR3 protein: CSARDNPPGANVLTF

J gene: TRBJ2-5
D gene: .
clone size: .
V gene: TRBV20-1
CDR3 DNA: TGCAGTGCAAGTACAGTGGGTCAGGAGACCCAGTACTTC
CDR3 protein: CSASTVGQETQYF

J gene: TRBJ1-2
D gene: .
clone size: many
V gene: TRBV28
CDR3 DNA: TGTGCCAGCAGTTCCGAAGGGGTAGACAGGCCTTATGGCTACACCTTC
CDR3 protein: CASSSEGVDRPYGYTF

J gene: TRBJ2-1
D gene: .
clone size: .
V gene: TRBV9
CDR3 DNA: TGTGCCAGCAGCGTAGACGGAATTGGGCAGTTCTTC
CDR3 protein: CASSVDGIGQFF

J gene: TRBJ2-7
D gene: .
clone size: .
V gene: TRBV5-1
CDR3 DNA: TGCGCCAGCAGCTTGGTGCCGGGTCCAACCTACGAGCAGTACTTC
CDR3 protein: CASSLVPGPTYEQYF

J gene: TRBJ2-1
D gene: .
clone size: few
V gene: TRBV10-3
CDR3 DNA: TGTGCCATCAGTGAGTCAAGGGTTGAAGATGAGCAGTTCTTC
CDR3 protein: CAISESRVEDEQFF

J gene: TRBJ1-5
D gene: .
clone size: few
V gene: TRBV20-1
CDR3 DNA: TGCAGTGCTAGTGAGGGGGGTTATAGCAATCAGCCCCAGCATTTT
CDR3 protein: CSASEGGYSNQPQHF

J gene: TRBJ2-7
D gene: .
clone size: many
V gene: TRBV3-1
CDR3 DNA: TGCGCCAGCAGCCAAGATCCGAGCTCCTACGAGCAGTACTTC
CDR3 protein: CASSQDPSSYEQYF

J gene: TRBJ2-7
D gene: TRBD1
clone size: few
V gene: TRBV6-5
CDR3 DNA: TGTGCCAGCAGTTACTCCCGGACAGGGATCAACGAGCAGTACTTC
CDR3 protein: CASSYSRTGINEQYF

J gene: TRBJ2-7
D gene: .
clone size: once
V gene: TRBV27
CDR3 DNA: TGTGCCAGCAGTTTAAGCGTCCCGCCGTCCTACGAGCAGTACTTC
CDR3 protein: CASSLSVPPSYEQYF

J gene: TRBJ2-5
D gene: .
clone size: .
V gene: TRBV18
CDR3 DNA: TGTGCCAGCTCACCAATCCAGGGAAGCTCTTACGAGACCCAGTACTTC
CDR3 protein: CASSPIQGSSYETQYF

J gene: TRBJ2-2
D gene: .
clone size: .
V gene: TRBV10-3
CDR3 DNA: TGTGCCATCAGTGAGAGGGGCAGGGGAAACACCGGGGAGCTGTTTTTT
CDR3 protein: CAISERGRGNTGELFF

J gene: TRBJ2-1
D gene: TRBD2
clone size: few
V gene: TRBV6-2/TRBV6-3
CDR3 DNA: TGTGCCAGCAGTTACCTGCGGGAGAATGAGCAGTTCTTC
CDR3 protein: CASSYLRENEQFF

J gene: TRBJ1-1
D gene: .
clone size: few
V gene: TRBV7-2
CDR3 DNA: TGTGCCAGCAGCTTATATTCCGGGGACACTGAAGCTTTCTTT
CDR3 protein: CASSLYSGDTEAFF

J gene: TRBJ1-2
D gene: .
clone size: few
V gene: TRBV20-1
CDR3 DNA: TGCAGTGCTAGAGATGCAGGGGTGGGTGGCTACACCTTC
CDR3 protein: CSARDAGVGGYTF

J gene: TRBJ2-5
D gene: TRBD1
clone size: .
V gene: TRBV24-1
CDR3 DNA: TGTGCCACCAGTGATTTGCTCCCGGGACAGAAAGAGACCCAGTACTTC
CDR3 protein: CATSDLLPGQKETQYF

J gene: TRBJ2-7
D gene: TRBD1
clone size: few
V gene: TRBV20-1
CDR3 DNA: TGCAGTCCCTCAGGGGACAGGGGGTACGAGCAGTACTTC
CDR3 protein: CSPSGDRGYEQYF

J gene: TRBJ2-3
D gene: .
clone size: .
V gene: TRBV3-1
CDR3 DNA: TGTGCCAGCAGCCAAGATCTGTCCCCTTTAAACACAGATACGCAGTATTTT
CDR3 protein: CASSQDLSPLNTDTQYF

J gene: TRBJ2-1
D gene: TRBD2
clone size: few
V gene: TRBV24-1
CDR3 DNA: TGTGCCACCAGTGATCCTACTCGCGGGGGGGCGAGGGAGCAGTTCTTC
CDR3 protein: CATSDPTRGGAREQFF

J gene: TRBJ2-7
D gene: TRBD1
clone size: few
V gene: TRBV10-3
CDR3 DNA: TGTGCCATCAGTGAGTGGACAGGGGGCTCGGACGAGCAGTACTTC
CDR3 protein: CAISEWTGGSDEQYF

J gene: TRBJ2-2
D gene: .
clone size: .
V gene: TRBV6-5
CDR3 DNA: TGTGCCAGCAGTTATTCCGTCGGACAGCAGAACACCGGGGAGCTGTTTTTT
CDR3 protein: CASSYSVGQQNTGELFF

J gene: TRBJ2-5
D gene: .
clone size: many
V gene: TRBV29-1
CDR3 DNA: TGCAGCGTTGTGGGGTTACAGGAGACCCAGTACTTC
CDR3 protein: CSVVGLQETQYF

J gene: TRBJ2-1
D gene: .
clone size: .
V gene: TRBV6-1
CDR3 DNA: TGTGCCAGCACCCGGGACGGAGTCCTCAATGAGCAGTTCTTC
CDR3 protein: CASTRDGVLNEQFF

J gene: TRBJ2-7
D gene: TRBD1
clone size: many
V gene: TRBV7-9
CDR3 DNA: TGTGCCAGCAGCTCTTCCGGGACAGGGTACGAGCAGTACTTC
CDR3 protein: CASSSSGTGYEQYF

J gene: TRBJ2-7
D gene: .
clone size: few
V gene: TRBV28
CDR3 DNA: TGTGCCAGCCACGTTCCGGGGGCCCGCCCCTACGAGCAGTACTTC
CDR3 protein: CASHVPGARPYEQYF